The T cell receptor beta chain described here comes from a study of blood T cell repertoires in COVID-19. Whole-study context: Italy, Spain and the United States were the sources of the convalescent and acute COVID-19 samples. PBMCs, B-cell-depleted T cells, or T cells were the source of the cDNA or gDNA that made up the material.

The CDR3 runs to 15 residues. V was trimmed by 5 bases and J by 0 bases, leaving 10 bases between them. Germline V gene lookup returns CDR1 SGHVS and CDR2 FQNEAQ. Original data processing: Amplification from reference gene primers served as the basis for estimated nucleated cell counts. Repertoires were generated with immunoSEQ multiplex PCR, while TCRdb's copy carries only in-frame clones and drops some. The V and J calls and clone size are taken from that table; D and trimming were inferred from the DNA. The repertoire includes tens of thousands of clones, roughly 86% of them detected once, and 20% to 25% sits in the top ten.

Source material: peripheral blood. The sequence derives from a woman in her 50s with active or convalescent COVID-19. The rearrangement uses TRBV7-8 and TRBJ2-2, with D unclear. CDR3 DNA sequence: TGTGCCAGCAGCCCTGGAGATACGAACACCGGGGAGCTGTTTTTT. Its protein is CASSPGDTNTGELFF.